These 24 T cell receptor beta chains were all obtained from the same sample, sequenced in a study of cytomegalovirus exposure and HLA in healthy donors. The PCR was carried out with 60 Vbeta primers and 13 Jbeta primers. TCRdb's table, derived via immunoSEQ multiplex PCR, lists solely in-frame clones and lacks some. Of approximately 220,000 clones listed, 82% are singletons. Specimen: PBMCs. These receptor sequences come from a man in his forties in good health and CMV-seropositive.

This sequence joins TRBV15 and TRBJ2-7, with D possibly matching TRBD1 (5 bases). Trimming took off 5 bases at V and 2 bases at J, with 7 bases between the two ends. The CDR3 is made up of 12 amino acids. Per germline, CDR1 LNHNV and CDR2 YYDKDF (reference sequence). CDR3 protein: CATSAGTYEQYF. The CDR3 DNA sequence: TGTGCCACCAGCGCAGGGACCTACGAGCAGTACTTC.

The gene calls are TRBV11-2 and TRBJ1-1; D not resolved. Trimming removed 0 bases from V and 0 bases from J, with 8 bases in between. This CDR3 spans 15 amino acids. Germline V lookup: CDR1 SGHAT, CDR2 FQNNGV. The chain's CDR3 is CASSLEATLNTEAFF. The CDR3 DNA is TGTGCCAGCAGCTTAGAGGCGACTTTGAACACTGAAGCTTTCTTT. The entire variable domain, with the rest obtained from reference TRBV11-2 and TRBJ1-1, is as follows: EAGVAQSPRYKIIEKRQSVAFWCNPISGHATLYWYQQILGQGPKLLIQFQNNGVVDDSQLPKDRFSAERLKGVDSTLKIQPAKLEDSAVYLCASSLEATLNTEAFFGQGTRLTVV.

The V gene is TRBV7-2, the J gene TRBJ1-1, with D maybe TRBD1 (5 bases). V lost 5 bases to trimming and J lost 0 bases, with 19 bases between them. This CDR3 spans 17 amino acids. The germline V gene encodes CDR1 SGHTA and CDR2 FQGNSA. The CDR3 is CASSLNFYLGLNTEAFF. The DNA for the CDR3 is TGTGCCAGCAGCCTTAACTTTTATCTGGGGCTGAACACTGAAGCTTTCTTT.

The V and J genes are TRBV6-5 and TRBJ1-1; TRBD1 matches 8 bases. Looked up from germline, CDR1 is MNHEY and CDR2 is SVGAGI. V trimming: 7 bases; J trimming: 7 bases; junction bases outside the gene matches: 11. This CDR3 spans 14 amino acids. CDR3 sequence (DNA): TGTGCCAGCATCGGAGACAGGGGCGACGGTGAAGCTTTCTTT. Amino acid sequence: CASIGDRGDGEAFF.

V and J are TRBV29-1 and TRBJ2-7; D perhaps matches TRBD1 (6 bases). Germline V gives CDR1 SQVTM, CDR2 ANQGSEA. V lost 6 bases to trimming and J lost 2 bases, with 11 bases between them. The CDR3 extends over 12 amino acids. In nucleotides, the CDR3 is TGCAGCGTGAAGACAGGAACCTACGAGCAGTACTTC. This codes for CSVKTGTYEQYF.

The CDR3 DNA reads as TGTGCCAGCAGCAGGGGACAGGGGTACCGCAATGAGCAGTTCTTC. Translating it yields CASSRGQGYRNEQFF. The chain uses TRBV5-8 and TRBJ2-1, with TRBD1 identical over 10 bases. After removal of 4 bases from V and 6 bases from J, the junction contained 7 bases not matched to a gene. Looked up from germline, CDR1 is SGHTS and CDR2 is YDEGEE. The CDR3 extends over 15 amino acids.

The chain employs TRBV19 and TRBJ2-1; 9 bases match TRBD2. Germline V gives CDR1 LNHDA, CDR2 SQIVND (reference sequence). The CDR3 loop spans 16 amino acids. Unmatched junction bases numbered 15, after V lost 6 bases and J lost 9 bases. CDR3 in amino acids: CASRASVRASGTEQFF. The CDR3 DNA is TGTGCCAGTAGAGCATCGGTGCGGGCTAGCGGGACTGAGCAGTTCTTC.

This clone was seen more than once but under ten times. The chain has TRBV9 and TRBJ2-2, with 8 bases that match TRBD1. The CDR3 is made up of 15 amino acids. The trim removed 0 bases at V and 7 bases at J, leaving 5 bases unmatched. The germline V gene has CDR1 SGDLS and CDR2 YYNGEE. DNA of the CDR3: TGTGCCAGCAGCGTAGAGCCAGGGGGCTACGGGGAGCTGTTTTTT. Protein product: CASSVEPGGYGELFF.

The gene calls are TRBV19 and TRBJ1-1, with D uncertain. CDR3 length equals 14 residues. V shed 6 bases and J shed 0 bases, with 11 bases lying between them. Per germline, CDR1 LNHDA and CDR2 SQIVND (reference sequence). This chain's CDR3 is CASRSEAMNTEAFF. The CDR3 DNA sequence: TGTGCCAGTAGAAGTGAAGCCATGAACACTGAAGCTTTCTTT.

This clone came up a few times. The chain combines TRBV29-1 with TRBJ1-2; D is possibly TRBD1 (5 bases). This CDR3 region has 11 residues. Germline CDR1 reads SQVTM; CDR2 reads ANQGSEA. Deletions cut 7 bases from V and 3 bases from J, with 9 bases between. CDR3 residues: CSGMTDYGYTF. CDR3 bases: TGCAGCGGCATGACAGACTATGGCTACACCTTC.

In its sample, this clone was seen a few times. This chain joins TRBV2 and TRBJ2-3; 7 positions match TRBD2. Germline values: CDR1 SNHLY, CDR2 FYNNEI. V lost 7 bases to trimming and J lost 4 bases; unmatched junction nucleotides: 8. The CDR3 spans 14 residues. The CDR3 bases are TGTGCCAGCAAATTAGGGAGGGCCGCAGATACGCAGTATTTT. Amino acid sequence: CASKLGRAADTQYF.

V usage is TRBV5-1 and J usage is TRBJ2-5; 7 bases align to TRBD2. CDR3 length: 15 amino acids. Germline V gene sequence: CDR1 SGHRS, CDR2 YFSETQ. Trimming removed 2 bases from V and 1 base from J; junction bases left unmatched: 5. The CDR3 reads CASSFFPGGQETQYF. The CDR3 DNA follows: TGCGCCAGCAGCTTTTTTCCGGGGGGCCAAGAGACCCAGTACTTC.

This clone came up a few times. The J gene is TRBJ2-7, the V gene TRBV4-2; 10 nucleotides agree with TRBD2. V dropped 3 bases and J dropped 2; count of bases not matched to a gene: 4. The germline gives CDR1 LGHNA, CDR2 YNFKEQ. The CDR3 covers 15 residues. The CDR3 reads CASSQGTSAPYEQYF. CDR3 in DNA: TGTGCCAGCAGCCAGGGGACTAGCGCTCCCTACGAGCAGTACTTC.

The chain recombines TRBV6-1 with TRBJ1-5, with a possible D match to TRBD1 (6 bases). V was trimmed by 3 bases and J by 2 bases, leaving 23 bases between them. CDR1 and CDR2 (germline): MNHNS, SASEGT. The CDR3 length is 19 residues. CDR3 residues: CASSDSGQGKVFGNQPQHF. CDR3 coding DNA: TGTGCCAGCAGTGATTCCGGCCAGGGGAAGGTATTCGGCAATCAGCCCCAGCATTTT.

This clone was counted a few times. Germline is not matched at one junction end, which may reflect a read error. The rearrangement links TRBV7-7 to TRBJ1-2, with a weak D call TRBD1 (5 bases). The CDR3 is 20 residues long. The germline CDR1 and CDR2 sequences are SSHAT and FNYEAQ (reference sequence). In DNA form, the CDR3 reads TGTGCTAGCAGCCCGCCTCCCGGGACCTCGGGAGGAAGTACGAACTATGGCTACACCTTC. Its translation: CASSPPPGTSGGSTNYGYTF.

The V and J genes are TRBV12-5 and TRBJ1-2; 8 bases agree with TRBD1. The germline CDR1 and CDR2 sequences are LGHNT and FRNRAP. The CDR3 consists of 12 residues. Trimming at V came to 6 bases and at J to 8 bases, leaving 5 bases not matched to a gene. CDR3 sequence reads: CASGRTGLGYTF. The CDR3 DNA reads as TGTGCTAGTGGGCGGACAGGGTTGGGCTACACCTTC.

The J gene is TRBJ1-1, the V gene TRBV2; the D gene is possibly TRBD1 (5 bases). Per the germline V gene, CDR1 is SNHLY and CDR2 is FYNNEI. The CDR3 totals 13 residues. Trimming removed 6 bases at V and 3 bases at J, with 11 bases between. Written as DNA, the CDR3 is TGTGCCAGCAGCCCCCAGGGCTACACTGAAGCTTTCTTT. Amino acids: CASSPQGYTEAFF.

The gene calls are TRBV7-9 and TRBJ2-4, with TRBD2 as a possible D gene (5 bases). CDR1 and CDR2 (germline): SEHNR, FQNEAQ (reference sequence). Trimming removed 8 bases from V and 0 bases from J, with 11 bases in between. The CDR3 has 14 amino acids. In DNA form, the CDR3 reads TGTGCCAGCGGAGGCACTCTAGCCAAAAACATTCAGTACTTC. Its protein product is CASGGTLAKNIQYF.

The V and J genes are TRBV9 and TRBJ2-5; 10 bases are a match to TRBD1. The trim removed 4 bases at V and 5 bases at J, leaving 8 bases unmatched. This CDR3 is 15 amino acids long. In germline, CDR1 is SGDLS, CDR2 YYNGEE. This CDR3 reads CASSPRDRGFETQYF. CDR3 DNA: TGTGCCAGCAGCCCCCGGGACAGGGGATTTGAGACCCAGTACTTC.

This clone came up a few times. In DNA, the CDR3 is TGTGCCAGCAGCCATGGACAGGGCCCGCCACCCCTCCACTTT. Encoded protein: CASSHGQGPPPLHF. The V gene is TRBV7-3, the J gene TRBJ1-6; 8 bases fit TRBD1. Trimming took 5 bases from V and 11 from J; bases not matched to a gene: 8. The germline V gene encodes CDR1 SGHTA and CDR2 FQGTGA. The CDR3 extends over 14 amino acids.

As DNA, the CDR3 is TGCGCCAGCAGCCAAGCTGGTGGCGGCTACACTGAAGCTTTCTTT. Residues: CASSQAGGGYTEAFF. V is TRBV4-1 and J is TRBJ1-1; D gene unclear. The germline V and J ends were trimmed by 1 base and 3 bases, with 12 bases remaining between them. Germline V gene data show CDR1 as MGHRA and CDR2 as YSYEKL. CDR3 length: 15 residues.

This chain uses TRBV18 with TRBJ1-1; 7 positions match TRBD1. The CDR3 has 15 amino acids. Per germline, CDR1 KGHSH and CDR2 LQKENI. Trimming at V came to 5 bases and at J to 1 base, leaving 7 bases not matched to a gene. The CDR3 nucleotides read TGTGCCAGCTCATCCTCTAACAGGGGGAACACTGAAGCTTTCTTT. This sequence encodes CASSSSNRGNTEAFF.

Here the CDR3 DNA reads TGTGCCAGCAGCTTAGCTGAAGGGGGCGGGTTATCTGGGGCCAACGTCCTGACTTTC. Translated: CASSLAEGGGLSGANVLTF. The chain employs TRBV7-9 and TRBJ2-6; 7 nucleotides line up with TRBD1. The V and J ends lost 0 bases and 1 base, in that order; junction bases with no gene match: 9. The germline V gene encodes CDR1 SEHNR and CDR2 FQNEAQ (reference sequence). The CDR3 is 19 amino acids.

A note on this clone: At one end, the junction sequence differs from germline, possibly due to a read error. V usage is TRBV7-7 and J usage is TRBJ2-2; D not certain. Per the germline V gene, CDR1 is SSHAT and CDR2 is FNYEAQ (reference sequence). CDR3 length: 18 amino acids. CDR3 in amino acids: CASSSHPVGTRNTGELFF. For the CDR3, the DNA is TGTGCTAGCAGCTCACATCCGGTGGGCACCCGGAACACCGGGGAGCTGTTTTTT.